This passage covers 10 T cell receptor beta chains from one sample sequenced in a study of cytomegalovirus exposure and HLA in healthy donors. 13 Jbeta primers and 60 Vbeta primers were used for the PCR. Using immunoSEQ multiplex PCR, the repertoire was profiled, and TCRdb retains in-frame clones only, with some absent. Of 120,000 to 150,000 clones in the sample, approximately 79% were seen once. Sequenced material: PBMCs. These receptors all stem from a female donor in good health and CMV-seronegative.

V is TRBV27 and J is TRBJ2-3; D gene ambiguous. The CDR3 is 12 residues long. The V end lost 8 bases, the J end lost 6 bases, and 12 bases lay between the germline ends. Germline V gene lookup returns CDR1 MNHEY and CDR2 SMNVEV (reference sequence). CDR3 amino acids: CASGPTGDTQYF. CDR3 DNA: TGTGCCAGCGGCCCGACCGGGGATACGCAGTATTTT.

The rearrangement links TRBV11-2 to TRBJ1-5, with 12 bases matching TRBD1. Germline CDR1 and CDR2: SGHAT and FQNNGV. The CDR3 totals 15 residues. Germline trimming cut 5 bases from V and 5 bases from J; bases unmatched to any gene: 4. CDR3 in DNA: TGTGCCAGCAGCAGGGACAGGGGGCCGTATCAGCCCCAGCATTTT. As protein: CASSRDRGPYQPQHF.

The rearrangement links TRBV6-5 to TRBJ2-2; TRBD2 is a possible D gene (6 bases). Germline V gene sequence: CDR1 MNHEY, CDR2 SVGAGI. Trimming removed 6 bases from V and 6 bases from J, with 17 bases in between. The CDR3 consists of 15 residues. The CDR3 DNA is TGTGCCAGCAGCCAGGACTATCCAGCAGCCGGGGAGCTGTTTTTT. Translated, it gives CASSQDYPAAGELFF.

CDR3 protein: CASSLSQNQPQHF. CDR3 nucleotides: TGTGCCAGCTCACTCTCTCAGAATCAGCCCCAGCATTTT. The chain has TRBV18 and TRBJ1-5; D not certain. The CDR3 sequence is 13 residues long. Between the trimmed V and J ends, which lost 4 bases and 4 bases, there was a span of 8 bases. Germline V gene data show CDR1 as KGHSH and CDR2 as LQKENI. Full variable domain (remainder filled in from reference TRBV18 and TRBJ1-5): NAGVMQNPRHLVRRRGQEARLRCSPMKGHSHVYWYRQLPEEGLKFMVYLQKENIIDESGMPKERFSAEFPKEGPSILRIQQVVRGDSAAYFCASSLSQNQPQHFGDGTRLSIL.

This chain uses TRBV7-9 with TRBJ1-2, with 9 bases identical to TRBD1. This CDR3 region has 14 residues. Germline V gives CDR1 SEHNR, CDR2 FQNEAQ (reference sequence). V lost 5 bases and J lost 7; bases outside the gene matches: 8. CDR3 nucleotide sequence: TGTGCCAGCAGCATAGTGGGACAGGGCTCTGGCTACACCTTC. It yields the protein CASSIVGQGSGYTF.

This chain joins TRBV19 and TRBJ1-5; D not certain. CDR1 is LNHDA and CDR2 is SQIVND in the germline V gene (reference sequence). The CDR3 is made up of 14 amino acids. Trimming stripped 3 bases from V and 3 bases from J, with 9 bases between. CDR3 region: CASSIVRLNQPQHF. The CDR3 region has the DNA TGTGCCAGTAGTATTGTTAGACTCAATCAGCCCCAGCATTTT.

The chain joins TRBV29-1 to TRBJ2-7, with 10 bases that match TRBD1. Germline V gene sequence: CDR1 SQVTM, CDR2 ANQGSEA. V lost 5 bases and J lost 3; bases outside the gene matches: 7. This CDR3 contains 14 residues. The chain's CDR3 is CSVRIGDRGYEQYF. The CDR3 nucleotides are TGCAGCGTTAGGATTGGGGACAGGGGCTACGAGCAGTACTTC.

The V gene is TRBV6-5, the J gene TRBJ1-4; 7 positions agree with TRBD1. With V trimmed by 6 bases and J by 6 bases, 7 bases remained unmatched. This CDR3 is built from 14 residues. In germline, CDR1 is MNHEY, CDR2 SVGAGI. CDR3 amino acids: CASRDGTDHEKLFF. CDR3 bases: TGTGCCAGCAGAGACGGGACAGACCATGAAAAACTGTTTTTT.

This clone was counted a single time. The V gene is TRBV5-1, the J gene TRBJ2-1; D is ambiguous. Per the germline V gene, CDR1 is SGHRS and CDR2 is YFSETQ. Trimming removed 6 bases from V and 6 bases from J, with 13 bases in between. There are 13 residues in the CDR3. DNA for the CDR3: TGCGCCAGCACCTCTTTCCGGTCCAATGAGCAGTTCTTC. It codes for CASTSFRSNEQFF.

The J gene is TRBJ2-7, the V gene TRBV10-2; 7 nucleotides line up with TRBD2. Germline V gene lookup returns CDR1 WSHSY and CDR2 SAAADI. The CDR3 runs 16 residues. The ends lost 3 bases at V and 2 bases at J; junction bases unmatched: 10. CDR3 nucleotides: TGCGCCAGCAGTGAATCGGCGGGAGAAATAACCTACGAGCAGTACTTC. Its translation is CASSESAGEITYEQYF.